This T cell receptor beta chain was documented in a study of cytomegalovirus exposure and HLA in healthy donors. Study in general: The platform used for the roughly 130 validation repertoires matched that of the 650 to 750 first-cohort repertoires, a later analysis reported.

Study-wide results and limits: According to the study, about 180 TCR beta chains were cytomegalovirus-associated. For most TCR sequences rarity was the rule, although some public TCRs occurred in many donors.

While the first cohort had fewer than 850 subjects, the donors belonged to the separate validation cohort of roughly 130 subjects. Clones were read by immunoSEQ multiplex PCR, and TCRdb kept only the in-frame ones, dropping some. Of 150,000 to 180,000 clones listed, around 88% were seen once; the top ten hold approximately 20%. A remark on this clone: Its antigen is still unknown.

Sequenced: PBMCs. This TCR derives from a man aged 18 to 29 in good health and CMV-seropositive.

The CDR3 reads CASSSPSGGGSEQFF. The CDR3 DNA follows: TGTGCCAGCAGCTCCCCTAGCGGGGGGGGGAGTGAGCAGTTCTTC. The rearrangement links TRBV13 to TRBJ2-1, with 12 bases aligning to TRBD2. The CDR3 runs 15 residues. V was pared by 4 bases and J by 9 bases, with 7 bases of the junction left unmatched. The V gene's germline CDR1 is PRHDT and CDR2 FYEKMQ (reference sequence).